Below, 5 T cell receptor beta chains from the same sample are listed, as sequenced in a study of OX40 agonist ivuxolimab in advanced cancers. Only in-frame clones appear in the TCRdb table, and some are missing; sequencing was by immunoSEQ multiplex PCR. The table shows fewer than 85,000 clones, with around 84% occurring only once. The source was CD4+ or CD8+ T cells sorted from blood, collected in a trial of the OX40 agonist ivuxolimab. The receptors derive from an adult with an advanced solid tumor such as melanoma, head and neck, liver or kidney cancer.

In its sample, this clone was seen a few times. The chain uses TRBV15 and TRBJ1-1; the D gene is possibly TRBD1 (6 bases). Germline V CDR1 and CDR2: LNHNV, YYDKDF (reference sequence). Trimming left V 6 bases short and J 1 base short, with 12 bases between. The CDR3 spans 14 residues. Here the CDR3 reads CATRLTGTNTEAFF. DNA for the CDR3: TGTGCCACCAGACTAACAGGGACGAACACTGAAGCTTTCTTT. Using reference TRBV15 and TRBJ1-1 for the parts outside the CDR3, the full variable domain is DAMVIQNPRYQVTQFGKPVTLSCSQTLNHNVMYWYQQKSSQAPKLLFHYYDKDFNNEADTPDNFQSRRPNTSFCFLDIRSPGLGDTAMYLCATRLTGTNTEAFFGQGTRLTVV.

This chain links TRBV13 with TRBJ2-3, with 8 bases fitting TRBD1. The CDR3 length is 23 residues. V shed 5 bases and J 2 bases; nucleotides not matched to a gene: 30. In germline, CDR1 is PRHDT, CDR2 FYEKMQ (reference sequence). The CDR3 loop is CASSLLAWIQGAPGSEDTDTQYF. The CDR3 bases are TGTGCCAGCAGCCTACTAGCATGGATCCAGGGGGCCCCCGGTAGCGAAGACACAGATACGCAGTATTTT.

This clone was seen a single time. CDR3 sequence (DNA): TGTGCCAGCAGCCATGGCACCGTCCTACAAGAGACCCAGTACTTC. Encoded protein: CASSHGTVLQETQYF. This chain links TRBV14 with TRBJ2-5; D gene ambiguous. CDR3 length: 15 amino acids. The V and J ends lost 3 bases and 2 bases respectively, with 13 bases between them. The germline V gene has CDR1 SGHDN and CDR2 FVKESK.

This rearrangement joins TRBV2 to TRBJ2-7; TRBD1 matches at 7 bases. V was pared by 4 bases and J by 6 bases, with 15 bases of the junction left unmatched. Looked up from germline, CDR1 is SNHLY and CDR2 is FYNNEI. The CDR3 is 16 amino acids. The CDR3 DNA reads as TGTGCCAGCAGTGTGATTACACAGGGGATCCGCAGCGAGCAGTACGTC. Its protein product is CASSVITQGIRSEQYV.

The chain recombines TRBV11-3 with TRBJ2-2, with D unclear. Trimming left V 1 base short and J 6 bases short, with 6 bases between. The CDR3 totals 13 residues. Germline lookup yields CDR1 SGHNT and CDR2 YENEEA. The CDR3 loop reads CASSLGFSGELFF. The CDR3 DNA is TGTGCCAGCAGCTTAGGTTTCTCCGGGGAGCTGTTTTTT.